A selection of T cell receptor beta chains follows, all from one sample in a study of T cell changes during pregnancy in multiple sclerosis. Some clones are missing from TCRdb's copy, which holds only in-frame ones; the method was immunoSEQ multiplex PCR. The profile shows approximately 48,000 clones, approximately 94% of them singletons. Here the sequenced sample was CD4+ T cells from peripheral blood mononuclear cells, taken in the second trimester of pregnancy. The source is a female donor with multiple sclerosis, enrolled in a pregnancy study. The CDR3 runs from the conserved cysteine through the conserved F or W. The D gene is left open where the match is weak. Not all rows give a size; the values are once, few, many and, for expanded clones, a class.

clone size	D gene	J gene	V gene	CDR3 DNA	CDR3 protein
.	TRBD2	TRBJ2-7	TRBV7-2	TGTGCCAGCAGCTTAACGGGGGGCGAGCAGTACTTC	CASSLTGGEQYF
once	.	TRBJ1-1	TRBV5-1	TGCGCCAGCAGCCCGACGGGGTTCCGCACTGAAGCTTTCTTT	CASSPTGFRTEAFF
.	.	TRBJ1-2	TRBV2	TGTGCCAGCAGTCAGGTCACAGGGTACGGCTACACCTTC	CASSQVTGYGYTF
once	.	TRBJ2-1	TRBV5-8	TGTGCCAGCAGCTTAGGACAGGGAGGGAGATACAATGAGCAGTTCTTC	CASSLGQGGRYNEQFF
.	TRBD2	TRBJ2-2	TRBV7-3	TGTGCCAGCAGCTTAGCCCTCACTAGCGGGGGGCCACGGTCGGGGGAGCTGTTTTTT	CASSLALTSGGPRSGELFF
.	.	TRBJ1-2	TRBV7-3	TGTGCCAGCAGCTCGGACAGCTATGGCTACACCTTC	CASSSDSYGYTF
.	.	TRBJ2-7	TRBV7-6	TGTGCCAGCAGCTTAAGAACACCGGATACAGATCGACCCTACGAGCAGTACTTC	CASSLRTPDTDRPYEQYF
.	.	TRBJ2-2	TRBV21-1	TGTGCCAGCAGCAAGGGCCCGGACAGGGAGGGCACCGGGGAGCTGTTTTTT	CASSKGPDREGTGELFF
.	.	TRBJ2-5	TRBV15	TGTGCCACCAGCAGGAACAGGATAGGGGGCCAAGAGACCCAGTACTTC	CATSRNRIGGQETQYF
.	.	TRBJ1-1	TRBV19	TGTGCCAGTAGTATTCCCAACAGGAGGAACACTGAAGCTTTCTTT	CASSIPNRRNTEAFF
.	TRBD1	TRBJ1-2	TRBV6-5	TGTGCCAGCAGACCCACAGGGGTGAGGGGCTACACCTTC	CASRPTGVRGYTF
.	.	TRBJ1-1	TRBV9	TGTGCCAGCAGCGTAGGGGAGGGTTGGGGGAGCACTGAAGCTTTCTTT	CASSVGEGWGSTEAFF
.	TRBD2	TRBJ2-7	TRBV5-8	TGTGCCAGCAGCTTGGGGGCGGGGGTGCCCCACGAGCAGTACTTC	CASSLGAGVPHEQYF
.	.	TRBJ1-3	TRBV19	TGTGCCAGTACCGATAGGAGGTCCTCTGGAAACACCATATATTTT	CASTDRRSSGNTIYF
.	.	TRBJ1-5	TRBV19	TGTGCCAGTAGGTCAGTTAGCAATCAGCCCCAGCATTTT	CASRSVSNQPQHF
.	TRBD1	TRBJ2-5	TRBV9	TGTGCCAGCAGCGGGACAGGGGATGAGACCCAGTACTTC	CASSGTGDETQYF
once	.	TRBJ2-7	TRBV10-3	TGTGCCATCAGTGGGAGGCGGAGGGATAGCTCCTACGAGCAGTACTTC	CAISGRRRDSSYEQYF
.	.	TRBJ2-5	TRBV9	TGTGCCAGCAGCGTAGCCCTTGCGGGGACCCAGTACTTC	CASSVALAGTQYF
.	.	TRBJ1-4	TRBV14	TGTGCCAGCAGCCTGCCGGGACAAGGGAGGGCTAATGAAAAACTGTTTTTT	CASSLPGQGRANEKLFF
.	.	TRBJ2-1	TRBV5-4	TGTGCCACCAGGAAGTCCGAGTCCAACAATGAGCAGTTCTTC	CATRKSESNNEQFF
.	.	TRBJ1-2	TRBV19	TGTGCCAGTATGCGGGGGGCCTCTGCTAACTATGGCTACACCTTC	CASMRGASANYGYTF
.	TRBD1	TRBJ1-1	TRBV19	TGTGCCAGTAGTCTCCGACAGGGGGCTGGGAACACTGAAGCTTTCTTT	CASSLRQGAGNTEAFF
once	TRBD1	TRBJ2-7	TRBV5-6	TGTGCCAGCGGATACAGGGGGAGTCGGTACGAGCAGTACTTC	CASGYRGSRYEQYF
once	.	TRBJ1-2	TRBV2	TGTGCCAGCATTCGGGGGTTCGATGGCTACACCTTC	CASIRGFDGYTF
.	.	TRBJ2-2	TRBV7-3	TGTGCCAGCAGCTTACGCTCAGGGAACACCGGGGAGCTGTTTTTT	CASSLRSGNTGELFF
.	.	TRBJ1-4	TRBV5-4	TGTGCCAGCAGCTTGGGGACATTAAATGAAAAACTGTTTTTT	CASSLGTLNEKLFF
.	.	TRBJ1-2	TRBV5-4	TGTGCCAGCAGCTTTGGCAGGGAGGCTTTGAACGGCTACACCTTC	CASSFGREALNGYTF
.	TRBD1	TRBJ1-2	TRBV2	TGTGCCAGTTTGAGACAGGGGGACTATGGCTACACCTTC	CASLRQGDYGYTF
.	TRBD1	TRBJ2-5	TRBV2	TGTGCCAGCAGTGAAAGGGACAGGGGGTCGGAGACCCAGTACTTC	CASSERDRGSETQYF
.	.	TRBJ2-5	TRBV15	TGTGCCACCAGGTCTTGGAGCCAAGAGACCCAGTACTTC	CATRSWSQETQYF
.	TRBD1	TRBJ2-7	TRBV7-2	TGTGCCAGCAGCTTAGCGGACAGGGGGTATTCGGGTAGCTCCTACGAGCAGTACTTC	CASSLADRGYSGSSYEQYF
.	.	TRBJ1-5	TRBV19	TGTGCCAGTAGTATAGGAGGGAACAATCAGCCCCAGCATTTT	CASSIGGNNQPQHF
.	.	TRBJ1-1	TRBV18	TGTGCCAGCTCACCACTATCCGTCCTAGGGGGCACTGAAGCTTTCTTT	CASSPLSVLGGTEAFF
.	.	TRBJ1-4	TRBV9	TGTGCCAGCAGCTGGGAGGGAGCAACTAATGAAAAACTGTTTTTT	CASSWEGATNEKLFF
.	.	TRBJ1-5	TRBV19	TGTGCCAGTAGCGATCAGTTTAATAGCAATCAGCCCCAGCATTTT	CASSDQFNSNQPQHF
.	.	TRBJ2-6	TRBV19	TGTGCCAGTAGGCATAGGGGGAGCGGGGCCAACGTCCTGACTTTC	CASRHRGSGANVLTF
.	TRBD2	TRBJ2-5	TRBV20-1	TGCAGCCGACTAGCGGGAGAGACCCAGTACTTC	CSRLAGETQYF
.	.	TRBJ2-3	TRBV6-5	TGTGCCAGCAGTTATAGGGCAGGACTTAGCACAGATACGCAGTATTTT	CASSYRAGLSTDTQYF
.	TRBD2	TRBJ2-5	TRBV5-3	TGTGCCAGAAGCCGGACTAGCGGGGGGCAAGAGACCCAGTACTTC	CARSRTSGGQETQYF
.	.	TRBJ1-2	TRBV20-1	TGCAGAACCCCAGAGGGCACCTTC	CRTPEGTF
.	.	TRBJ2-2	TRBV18	TGTGCCAGCTCACCACGGGGAGCCGGGGAGCTGTTTTTT	CASSPRGAGELFF
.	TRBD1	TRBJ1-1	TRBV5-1	TGCGCCAGCAGCACGGGACAGCGGGAAGCTTTCTTT	CASSTGQREAFF
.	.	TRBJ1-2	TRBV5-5	TGTGCCAGCAGCTTGGCGATATGGAGCTATGGCTACACCTTC	CASSLAIWSYGYTF
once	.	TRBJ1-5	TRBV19	TGTGCCAGTTCGACAGTTGCGAGCAATCAGCCCCAGCATTTT	CASSTVASNQPQHF
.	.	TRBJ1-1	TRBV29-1	TGCAGCGTTTGTCTCAGGATGAACACTGAAGCTTTCTTT	CSVCLRMNTEAFF
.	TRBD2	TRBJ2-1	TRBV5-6	TGTGCCAGCAGCTTGGTCGGGGGGGCCGGAGATGAGCAGTTCTTC	CASSLVGGAGDEQFF
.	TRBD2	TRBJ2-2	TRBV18	TGTGCCAGCTCACCACGCGGGGGGAACACCGGGGAGCTGTTTTTT	CASSPRGGNTGELFF
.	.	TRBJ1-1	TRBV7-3	TGTGCCAGCAGCTTCAGGGGGAACACTGAAGCTTTCTTT	CASSFRGNTEAFF
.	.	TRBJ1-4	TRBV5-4	TGTGCCAGCAGCCGAGAGCCAAACCAAAGAGGGACTAATGAAAAACTGTTTTTT	CASSREPNQRGTNEKLFF
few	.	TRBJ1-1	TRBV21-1	TGTGCCAGCAGCAAAGCAGGGGTCAGGGCGCCCCTGAACACTGAAGCTTTCTTT	CASSKAGVRAPLNTEAFF
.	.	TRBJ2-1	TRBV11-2	TGTGCCAGCAGCCCATTATCTACCGGGACACCTAAAGGATCCAATGAGCAGTTCTTC	CASSPLSTGTPKGSNEQFF
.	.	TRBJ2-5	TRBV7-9	TGTGCCAGCAGCTTAGGGACTATCCCCCCAGAGACCCAGTACTTC	CASSLGTIPPETQYF
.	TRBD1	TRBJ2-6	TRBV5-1	TGCGCCAGCAGCCCCGGACAGGGTGAACGCGTAGTCAACGTCCTGACTTTC	CASSPGQGERVVNVLTF
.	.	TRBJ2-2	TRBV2	TGTGCCAGCAGTACTATCCGCACCGGGGAGCTGTTTTTT	CASSTIRTGELFF
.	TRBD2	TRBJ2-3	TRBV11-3	TGTGCCAGCAGCCGAAAACTAGCGGGGGGGACAGATACGCAGTATTTT	CASSRKLAGGTDTQYF
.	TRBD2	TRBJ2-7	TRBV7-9	TGTGCCAGCAGCACTCCCGGGACTAGGTTCTACGAGCAGTACTTC	CASSTPGTRFYEQYF
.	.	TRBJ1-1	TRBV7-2	TGTGCCAGCAGCATAGAACAGCCGCCCGGTGGCACTGAAGCTTTCTTT	CASSIEQPPGGTEAFF
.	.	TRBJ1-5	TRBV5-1	TGCGCCAGCAGCTTGGGGGAGTCGGCTAATCAGCCCCAGCATTTT	CASSLGESANQPQHF
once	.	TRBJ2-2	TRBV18	TGTGCCAGCTCACCACTCGAGGGGGCCGGGGAGCTGTTTTTT	CASSPLEGAGELFF